This TCR beta chain comes out of a study of metastatic and nonmetastatic thyroid tumors. Study details: Patients with malignant and benign thyroid disease provided blood and tumor or nodule tissue, whose repertoires were compared.

General study findings and limits: In blood and tumor, TCR beta diversity was reportedly significantly higher in malignant thyroid tumors than in benign nodules.

This clone was counted ten times or more. What it binds is unknown. Among the patients, none had received any treatment before thyroid surgery. TCRdb reprocessed the PCR reads using MiXCR. The sample shows around 23,000 clones, 22% of them seen only once. V dropped 4 bases and J dropped 8 bases, with 13 bases sitting between them. Per germline, CDR1 SGHDT and CDR2 YYEEEE. This CDR3 has 14 amino acids. The chain has TRBV5-6 and TRBJ1-6; a weak D match, TRBD1 (6 bases). This clonotype originated in a female donor with papillary thyroid cancer or a benign thyroid nodule (not recorded which). Some clones in this sample may be carry-over from other donors' samples. The sequenced material came from tumor tissue. CDR3 nucleotide sequence: TGTGCCAGCAGCCAGGACAGCTCGGATTCACCCCTCCACTTT. Protein: CASSQDSSDSPLHF.